The 2 T cell receptor beta chains in this list originate from one sample, sequenced in a study of blood T cell repertoires in COVID-19. Method: immunoSEQ multiplex PCR; TCRdb's copy keeps in-frame clones and lacks some. This table holds roughly 63,000 clones, 88% found once. Sample: peripheral blood. Receptors originate from a woman between 50 and 59 years old with active or convalescent COVID-19.

The CDR3 bases are TGTGCCAGCAGCTCGGCGGGAGGGCTCAATGAGCAGTTCTTC. Protein: CASSSAGGLNEQFF. V usage is TRBV7-8 and J usage is TRBJ2-1; 9 positions agree with TRBD2. J lost 6 bases, V lost 4 bases, and 4 bases had no gene match. From germline, CDR1 is SGHVS and CDR2 FQNEAQ. CDR3 size: 14 residues. The variable domain in full, completed from reference TRBV7-8 and TRBJ2-1, reads GAGVSQSPRYKVAKRGQDVALRCDPISGHVSLFWYQQALGQGPEFLTYFQNEAQLDKSGLPSDRFFAERPEGSVSTLKIQRTQQEDSAVYLCASSSAGGLNEQFFGPGTRLTVL.

The J gene is TRBJ1-2, the V gene TRBV19; the D gene is possibly TRBD1 (5 bases). This CDR3 comprises 12 residues. Germline V CDR1 and CDR2: LNHDA, SQIVND (reference sequence). Trimming removed 1 base from V and 5 bases from J, with 5 bases in between. The CDR3 sequence is CASSIGQYGYTF. CDR3 nucleotide sequence: TGTGCCAGTAGTATAGGACAGTATGGCTACACCTTC.